The rows below give T cell receptor beta chains drawn from one sample of a study of CD8 T cells in Susac syndrome. TCRdb passed the immunoSEQ multiplex PCR reads through MiXCR, listing each CDR3 protein once. The repertoire includes under 200,000 distinct CDR3 sequences, roughly nine tenths of them detected once, and around 0.087% sits in the top ten. The material sequenced was CD4+ T cells from PBMCs. All receptors come from a human donor in good health. Each CDR3 is given with its conserved first and last residue. D genes are given only for firm matches.

j_gene	d_gene	v_gene	CDR3aa
TRBJ1-2	NA	TRBV2	CASSPTGGAEGYTF
TRBJ1-3	NA	TRBV20-1	CSALGEYGNTIYF
TRBJ2-1	TRBD1	TRBV6-1	CASSDGQGVIDEQFF
TRBJ1-1	NA	TRBV6-2/TRBV6-3	CASSYQPPISAFF
TRBJ1-3	NA	TRBV2	CASSAGQLSSGNTIYF
TRBJ2-1	NA	TRBV6-1	CASSELRPGQEFF
TRBJ2-5	NA	TRBV6-6	CASSYSGLGRETQYF
TRBJ1-3	TRBD1	TRBV7-2	CASSLQGTPGNTIYF
TRBJ2-5	NA	TRBV10-1	CASSDGVGQETQYF
TRBJ1-5	NA	TRBV6-2/TRBV6-3	CASNPGGLGHQPQHF
TRBJ2-2	TRBD2	TRBV6-5	CASSYSAGANTGELFF
TRBJ2-7	NA	TRBV11-2	CASSFHTGDIPYEQYF
TRBJ2-7	TRBD1	TRBV6-5	CASRLTQGANEQYF
TRBJ2-3	NA	TRBV6-5	CASSYWMSVGGDPSTDTQYF
TRBJ2-1	NA	TRBV2	CASSKGGYNEQFF
TRBJ2-7	TRBD1	TRBV27	CASSLDRGPYEQYF
TRBJ2-2	NA	TRBV5-1	CASSPIEGPVTGELFF
TRBJ1-3	NA	TRBV30	CAWPSGNTIYF
TRBJ2-7	TRBD2	TRBV4-3	CASSQDPGIGGGEQYF
TRBJ2-3	TRBD1	TRBV2	CASSRDRVPRTDTQYF
TRBJ2-3	TRBD2	TRBV4-1	CASSQEGGRGVDTQYF
TRBJ2-3	TRBD2	TRBV24-1	CATSDRTSGKPDTQYF
TRBJ1-2	TRBD1	TRBV28	CASSLWTGDSGYGYTF
TRBJ2-3	NA	TRBV5-1	CASSFAPGGTDTQYF
TRBJ2-1	TRBD2	TRBV19	CASSPGTSGYNEQFF
TRBJ1-1	NA	TRBV5-1	CASSRRGGNTEAFF
TRBJ2-7	NA	TRBV7-9	CASSFGSFMYF
TRBJ2-7	NA	TRBV6-1	CASGARFYEQYF
TRBJ1-4	NA	TRBV7-9	CASSLVANEKLFF
TRBJ2-7	NA	TRBV2	CASSGETGGLYEQYF
TRBJ2-1	NA	TRBV30	CAWSRGEHNEQFF
TRBJ2-1	NA	TRBV7-3	CASSLSPDNEQFF
TRBJ2-7	TRBD1	TRBV19	CASSASSQGAGYEQYF
TRBJ2-1	TRBD2	TRBV5-1	CASSFGRPWTSGPNEQFF
TRBJ1-2	NA	TRBV20-1	CSAPTGDYGYTF
TRBJ2-7	TRBD1	TRBV5-1	CASSLEGDRVHEQYF
TRBJ2-7	TRBD1	TRBV11-2	CASSRQGHEQYF
TRBJ1-1	NA	TRBV27	CASSPHLNTEAFF
TRBJ1-1	NA	TRBV5-1	CASSQPSGANTEAFF
TRBJ1-5	NA	TRBV19	CASSIAGPQPQHF
TRBJ2-5	TRBD1	TRBV20-1	CSARVDRTQETQYF
TRBJ2-5	NA	TRBV5-6	CASTTRSAGETQYF
TRBJ2-5	NA	TRBV15	CATSRGGVRETQYF
TRBJ2-5	TRBD1	TRBV28	CASSLRQGVQETQYF
TRBJ1-1	TRBD1	TRBV29-1	CSVVSQGFVTEAFF
TRBJ1-2	NA	TRBV5-4	CASSLEYYGYTF
TRBJ2-4	TRBD1	TRBV5-1	CASSFGQDENIQYF
TRBJ2-2	TRBD2	TRBV7-2	CASSFSGRLTGELFF
TRBJ1-2	NA	TRBV20-1	CSAGWVDYYGYTF
TRBJ2-7	NA	TRBV29-1	CSVRSLGPGEQYF
TRBJ2-1	NA	TRBV12-3/TRBV12-4	CASSFRGRGKFF
TRBJ2-6	TRBD1	TRBV19	CASSIGTAGANVLTF